The 9 T cell receptor beta chains below all came from one sample that was sequenced in a study of T-cell reconstitution after alpha-beta-depleted transplantation in children. Unique molecular identifiers were incorporated when the TCRbeta library was constructed. Via MiXCR, TCRdb re-called the PCR reads, giving one row per CDR3 protein. Among 70,000 to 100,000 distinct CDR3 sequences listed, 9% to 15% were seen once. The sequenced sample was PBMCs from the stem cell graft donor, obtained from the stem cell graft. The receptors were sampled from a human donor who donated a stem cell graft to a child with inherited bone marrow failure.

This clonotype was seen at least ten times. The chain joins TRBV20-1 to TRBJ2-5; 7 positions agree with TRBD2. The CDR3 is 16 residues long. CDR1 is DFQATT and CDR2 is SNEGSKA in the germline V gene (reference sequence). With 0 bases clipped from V and 1 base from J, the junction kept 8 bases outside the gene matches. DNA for the CDR3: TGCAGTGCTAGAGATCCTGAGCGGGGACCCCAAGAGACCCAGTACTTC. It codes for CSARDPERGPQETQYF.

This clonotype was recorded at least ten times. The chain combines TRBV15 with TRBJ2-3; D unresolved. The germline V and J ends were trimmed by 6 bases and 0 bases, with 7 bases remaining between them. Germline V gene lookup returns CDR1 LNHNV and CDR2 YYDKDF (reference sequence). The CDR3 sequence is 13 residues long. This CDR3 is CATRKQSTDTQYF. CDR3 coding DNA: TGTGCCACCAGAAAACAGAGCACAGATACGCAGTATTTT.

This clonotype was detected only a few times. The chain uses TRBV10-3 and TRBJ1-1, with 9 bases matching TRBD1. This CDR3 comprises 14 residues. Germline V gene data show CDR1 as ENHRY and CDR2 as SYGVKD. After removal of 6 bases from V and 3 bases from J, the junction contained 5 bases not matched to a gene. CDR3 sequence reads: CAISPQGADTEAFF. The CDR3 DNA follows: TGTGCCATCAGCCCACAGGGGGCGGACACTGAAGCTTTCTTT.

Many counts were recorded for this clonotype. This sequence joins TRBV7-2 and TRBJ2-7, with 9 bases matching TRBD2. Trimming at V came to 5 bases and at J to 2 bases, leaving 4 bases not matched to a gene. This CDR3 has 14 residues. The germline gives CDR1 SGHTA, CDR2 FQGNSA. The CDR3 region has the DNA TGTGCCAGCAGCGCCCTAGCGGGGACCTACGAGCAGTACTTC. As protein: CASSALAGTYEQYF.

This clonotype was counted ten times or more. The gene calls are TRBV6-1 and TRBJ1-6, with a possible D match to TRBD1 (5 bases). The CDR3 is made up of 15 amino acids. Germline CDR1 MNHNS, CDR2 SASEGT. V shed 4 bases and J shed 10 bases, with 17 bases lying between them. The CDR3 sequence: CASSAGDQEGSPLHF. CDR3 bases: TGTGCCAGCAGTGCCGGGGACCAAGAAGGGTCACCCCTCCACTTT.

This clonotype came up many times. The chain recombines TRBV5-1 with TRBJ1-2; 12 nucleotides agree with TRBD1. This CDR3 contains 13 residues. Germline CDR1 reads SGHRS; CDR2 reads YFSETQ. V shed 7 bases, J shed 2 bases, and the junction held 0 bases outside the gene matches. DNA for the CDR3: TGCGCCAGCGGGACAGGGGGCAACTATGGCTACACCTTC. Translating it yields CASGTGGNYGYTF.

This clonotype was observed many times. The rearrangement joins TRBV28 to TRBJ2-1; TRBD1 is a possible D gene (5 bases). Germline-derived CDR1 and CDR2 are MDHEN and SYDVKM. The CDR3 covers 17 residues. The V end was cut by 5 bases, the J end by 0 bases, with 17 bases between. The CDR3 loop is CASSTMDGRGSYNEQFF. The CDR3 region has the DNA TGTGCCAGCAGTACTATGGACGGTAGGGGCTCCTACAATGAGCAGTTCTTC. Using reference TRBV28 and TRBJ2-1 for the parts outside the CDR3, the full variable domain is DVKVTQSSRYLVKRTGEKVFLECVQDMDHENMFWYRQDPGLGLRLIYFSYDVKMKEKGDIPEGYSVSREKKERFSLILESASTNQTSMYLCASSTMDGRGSYNEQFFGPGTRLTVL.

This clonotype was counted ten times or more. The chain links TRBV6-2 or TRBV6-3 to TRBJ1-1, with 9 bases aligning to TRBD1. Trimming cost V 10 bases and J 5 bases; bases outside gene matches: 8. This CDR3 is 13 amino acids long. Germline lookup yields CDR1 MNHEY and CDR2 SVGEGT. The CDR3: CATKRQGGTEAFF. CDR3 sequence (DNA): TGTGCCACGAAAAGACAGGGGGGAACTGAAGCTTTCTTT.

The chain is built from TRBV6-5 and TRBJ2-4; D possibly matches TRBD1 or TRBD2 (5 bases each). The germline V gene encodes CDR1 MNHEY and CDR2 SVGAGI. Deletions cut 4 bases from V and 0 bases from J, with 25 bases between. This CDR3 has 20 amino acids. The CDR3 nucleotides are TGTGCCAGCAGTTTCCTGTTCCGCACAAGGGGAGAACTAGCCAAAAACATTCAGTACTTC. Protein sequence: CASSFLFRTRGELAKNIQYF.